The TCR beta chain under discussion was sequenced for a study of early T cells in non-severe SARS-CoV-2 infection. Study-wide context: Chains from this unsorted whole-blood bulk RNA could not be paired.

This CDR3 has 12 residues. Looked up from germline, CDR1 is DFQATT and CDR2 is SNEGSKA (reference sequence). Between the trimmed V and J ends, which lost 8 bases and 3 bases, there was a span of 12 bases. About this clonotype: What it binds is not known.

Individual cDNA molecules received unique molecular identifiers during library preparation. One entry per CDR3 protein results from TCRdb running MiXCR on the 5' RACE reads. This table has 20,000 to 25,000 distinct CDR3 sequences, less than 7.5% appearing once. Broader study findings: VDJdb-based annotation leaned toward anti-spike CD8 responses and missed private and CD4 specificities.

The chain couples TRBV20-1 to TRBJ2-3, with no clear D. The input for sequencing was whole blood, taken at baseline. This sequence was found in an adult who was a healthcare worker with PCR-confirmed SARS-CoV-2 infection or an uninfected control (not recorded which). Here the CDR3 reads CSSSDQTDTQYF. The CDR3 DNA reads TGCAGTTCCTCAGACCAGACAGATACGCAGTATTTT.